This T cell receptor (beta chain) comes out of a study of blood T cell repertoires in COVID-19. As for the study in general: T cells, B-cell-depleted T cells, or PBMCs supplied cDNA or gDNA.

Germline assignment: CDR1 KGHSH and CDR2 LQKENI. The CDR3 length is 15 residues. The junction had 10 bases not matched to a gene; V was cut back by 2 bases and J by 14 bases. A Seattle source enrolled patients during active infection and followed them longitudinally. Produced via immunoSEQ multiplex PCR; TCRdb's table is partial and in-frame only. The sample lists approximately 500,000 clones; 80% to 90% were seen once. V and J are TRBV18 and TRBJ1-6; 9 bases match TRBD1. The material sequenced was peripheral blood. The TCR sequence derives from a man between 18 and 29 years old with COVID-19, enrolled during active disease. Here the CDR3 reads CASSPEGQGSPTLHF. In DNA, the CDR3 is TGTGCCAGCTCACCAGAAGGACAGGGGAGCCCTACCCTCCACTTT.